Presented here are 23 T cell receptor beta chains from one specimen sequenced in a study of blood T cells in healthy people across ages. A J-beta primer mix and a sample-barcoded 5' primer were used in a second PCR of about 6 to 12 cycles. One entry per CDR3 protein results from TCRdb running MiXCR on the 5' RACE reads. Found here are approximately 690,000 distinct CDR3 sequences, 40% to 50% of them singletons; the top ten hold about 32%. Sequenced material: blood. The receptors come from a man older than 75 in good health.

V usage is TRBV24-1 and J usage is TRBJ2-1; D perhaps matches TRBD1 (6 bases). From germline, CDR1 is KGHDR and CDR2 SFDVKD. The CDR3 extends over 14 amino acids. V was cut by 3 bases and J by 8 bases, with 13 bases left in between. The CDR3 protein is CATSDPTGRDEQFF. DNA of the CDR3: TGTGCCACCAGTGATCCCACAGGGCGGGATGAGCAGTTCTTC.

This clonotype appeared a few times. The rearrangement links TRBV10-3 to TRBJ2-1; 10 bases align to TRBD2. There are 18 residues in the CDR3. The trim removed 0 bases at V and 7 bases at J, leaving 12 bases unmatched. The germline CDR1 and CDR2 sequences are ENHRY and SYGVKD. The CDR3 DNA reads TGTGCCATCAGTGAGTCGGGGGCTAGCGGGAGTGGGGGAAATGAGCAGTTCTTC. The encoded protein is CAISESGASGSGGNEQFF.

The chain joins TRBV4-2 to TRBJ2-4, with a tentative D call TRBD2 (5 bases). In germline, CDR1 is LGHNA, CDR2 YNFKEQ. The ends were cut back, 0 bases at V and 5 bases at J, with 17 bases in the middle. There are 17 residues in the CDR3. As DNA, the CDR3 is TGTGCCAGCAGCCAAGATGGGAGCGCTAGGGTCGAAAACATTCAGTACTTC. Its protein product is CASSQDGSARVENIQYF.

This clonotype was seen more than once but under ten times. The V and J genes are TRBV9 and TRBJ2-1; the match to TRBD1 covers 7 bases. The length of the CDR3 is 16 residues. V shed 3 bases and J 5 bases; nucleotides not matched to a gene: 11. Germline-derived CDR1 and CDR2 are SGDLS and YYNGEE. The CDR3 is CASSAQTGYMNNEQFF. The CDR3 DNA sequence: TGTGCCAGCAGCGCCCAGACAGGGTATATGAACAATGAGCAGTTCTTC.

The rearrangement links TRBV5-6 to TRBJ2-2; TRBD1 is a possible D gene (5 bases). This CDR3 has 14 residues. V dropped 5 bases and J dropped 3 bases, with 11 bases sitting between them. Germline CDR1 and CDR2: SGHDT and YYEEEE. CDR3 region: CASSQDSYTGELFF. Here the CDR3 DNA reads TGTGCCAGCAGTCAAGACAGCTACACCGGGGAGCTGTTTTTT.

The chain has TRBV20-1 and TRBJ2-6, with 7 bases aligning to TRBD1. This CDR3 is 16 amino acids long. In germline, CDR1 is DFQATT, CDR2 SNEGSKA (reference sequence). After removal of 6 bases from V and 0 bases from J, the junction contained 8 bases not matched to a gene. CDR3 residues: CSARTGSNSGANVLTF. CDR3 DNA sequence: TGCAGTGCCAGGACAGGCTCGAACTCTGGGGCCAACGTCCTGACTTTC.

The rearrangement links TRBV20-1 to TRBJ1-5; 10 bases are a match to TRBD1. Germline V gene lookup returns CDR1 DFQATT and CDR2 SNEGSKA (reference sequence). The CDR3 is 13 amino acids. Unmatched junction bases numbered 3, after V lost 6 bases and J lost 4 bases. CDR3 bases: TGCAGTGCCAAGGACAGGGGGAATCAGCCCCAGCATTTT. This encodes CSAKDRGNQPQHF.

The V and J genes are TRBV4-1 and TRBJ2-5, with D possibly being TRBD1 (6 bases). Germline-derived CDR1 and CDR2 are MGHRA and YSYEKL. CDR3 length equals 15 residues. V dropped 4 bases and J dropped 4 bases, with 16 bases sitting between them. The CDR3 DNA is TGCGCCAGCAGCCGTGGCTCAGGGGATGGAGAGACCCAGTACTTC. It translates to CASSRGSGDGETQYF.

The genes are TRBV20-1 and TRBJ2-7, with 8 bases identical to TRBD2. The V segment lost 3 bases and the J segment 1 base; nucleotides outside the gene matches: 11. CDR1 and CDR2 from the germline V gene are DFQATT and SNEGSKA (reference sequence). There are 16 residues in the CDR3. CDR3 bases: TGCAGTGCTAGTGGGGTGGTAGCGGGGACTTCCTACGAGCAGTACTTC. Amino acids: CSASGVVAGTSYEQYF.

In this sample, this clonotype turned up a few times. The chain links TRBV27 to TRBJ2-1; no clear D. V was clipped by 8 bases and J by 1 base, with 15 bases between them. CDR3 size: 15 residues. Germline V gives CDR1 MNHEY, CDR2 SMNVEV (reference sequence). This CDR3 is CASAPRRLSYNEQFF. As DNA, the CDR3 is TGTGCCAGCGCCCCTCGGAGATTATCCTACAATGAGCAGTTCTTC.

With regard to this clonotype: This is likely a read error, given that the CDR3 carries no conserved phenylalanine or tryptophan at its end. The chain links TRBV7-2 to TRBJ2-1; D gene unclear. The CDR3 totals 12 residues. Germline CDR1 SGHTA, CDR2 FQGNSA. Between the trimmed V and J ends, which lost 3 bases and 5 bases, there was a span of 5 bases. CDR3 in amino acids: CASSFVHNEQFL. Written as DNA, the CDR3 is TGTGCCAGCAGCTTTGTCCACAATGAGCAGTTCTTA.

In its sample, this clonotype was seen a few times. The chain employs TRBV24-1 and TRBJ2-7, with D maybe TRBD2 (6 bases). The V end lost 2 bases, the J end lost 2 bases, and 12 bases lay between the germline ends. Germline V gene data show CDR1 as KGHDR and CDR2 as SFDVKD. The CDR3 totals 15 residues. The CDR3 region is CATSDSGGAAYEQYF. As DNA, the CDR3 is TGTGCCACCAGTGATTCTGGAGGGGCCGCCTACGAGCAGTACTTC.

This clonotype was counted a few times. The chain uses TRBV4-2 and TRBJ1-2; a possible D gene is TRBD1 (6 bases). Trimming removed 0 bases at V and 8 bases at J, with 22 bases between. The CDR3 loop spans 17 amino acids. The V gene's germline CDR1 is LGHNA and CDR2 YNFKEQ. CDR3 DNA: TGTGCCAGCAGCCAAGATCAAGAAACAGGGCAGGTTGGAGGCTACACCTTC. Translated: CASSQDQETGQVGGYTF.

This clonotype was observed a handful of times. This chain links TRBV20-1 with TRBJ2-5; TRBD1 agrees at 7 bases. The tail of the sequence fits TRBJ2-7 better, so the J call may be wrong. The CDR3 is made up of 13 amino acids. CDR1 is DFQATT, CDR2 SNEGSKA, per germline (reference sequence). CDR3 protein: CSATGVGVYEQYF. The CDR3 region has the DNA TGCAGTGCCACAGGGGTTGGGGTGTACGAGCAGTACTTC.

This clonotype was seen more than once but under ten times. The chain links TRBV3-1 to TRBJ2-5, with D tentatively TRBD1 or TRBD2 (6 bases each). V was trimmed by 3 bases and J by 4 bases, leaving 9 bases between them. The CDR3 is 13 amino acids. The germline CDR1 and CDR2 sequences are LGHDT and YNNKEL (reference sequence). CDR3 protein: CASSHGGRETQYF. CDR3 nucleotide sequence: TGTGCCAGCAGCCATGGGGGGCGAGAGACCCAGTACTTC.

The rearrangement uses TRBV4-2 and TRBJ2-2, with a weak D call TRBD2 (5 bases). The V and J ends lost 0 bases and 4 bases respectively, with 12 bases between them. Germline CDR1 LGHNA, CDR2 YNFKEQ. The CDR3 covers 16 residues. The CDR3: CASSQEGGRGTGELFF. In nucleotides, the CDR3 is TGTGCCAGCAGCCAAGAAGGCGGCCGGGGCACCGGGGAGCTGTTTTTT.

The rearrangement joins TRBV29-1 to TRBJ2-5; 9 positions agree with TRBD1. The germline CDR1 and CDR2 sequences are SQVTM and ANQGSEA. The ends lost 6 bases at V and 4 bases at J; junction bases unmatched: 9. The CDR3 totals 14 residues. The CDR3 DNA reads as TGCAGCGTCCAACAGGGGGCGGTGGGAGAGACCCAGTACTTC. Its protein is CSVQQGAVGETQYF.

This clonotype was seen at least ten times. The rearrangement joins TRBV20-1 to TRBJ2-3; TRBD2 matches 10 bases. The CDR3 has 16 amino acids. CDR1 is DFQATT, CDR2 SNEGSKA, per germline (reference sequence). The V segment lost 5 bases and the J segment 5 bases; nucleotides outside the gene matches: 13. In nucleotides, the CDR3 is TGCAGTGCTCCAAGGACTAGCGGCTCCGGCGGAGATACGCAGTATTTT. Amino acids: CSAPRTSGSGGDTQYF.

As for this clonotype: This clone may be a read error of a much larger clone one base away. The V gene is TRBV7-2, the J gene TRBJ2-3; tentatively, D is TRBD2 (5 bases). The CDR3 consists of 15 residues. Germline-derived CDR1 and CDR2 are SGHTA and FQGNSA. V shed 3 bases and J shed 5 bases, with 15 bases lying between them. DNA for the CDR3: TGTGCCAGCAGCTTGGGCGGGCTCCGCATAGATACGCAGTATTTT. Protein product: CASSLGGLRIDTQYF.

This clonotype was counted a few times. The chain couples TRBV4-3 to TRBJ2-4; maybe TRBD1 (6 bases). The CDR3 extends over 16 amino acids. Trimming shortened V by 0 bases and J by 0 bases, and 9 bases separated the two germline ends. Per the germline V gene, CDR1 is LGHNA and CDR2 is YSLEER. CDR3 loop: CASSQETGIAKNIQYF. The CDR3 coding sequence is TGCGCCAGCAGCCAAGAGACAGGAATAGCCAAAAACATTCAGTACTTC.

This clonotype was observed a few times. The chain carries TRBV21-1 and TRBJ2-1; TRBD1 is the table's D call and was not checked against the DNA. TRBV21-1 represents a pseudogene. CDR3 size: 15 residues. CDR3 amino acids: CASSRVRDRGHEQFF. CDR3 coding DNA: TGTGCCAGCAGCAGGGTCCGGGACAGGGGACATGAGCAGTTCTTC.

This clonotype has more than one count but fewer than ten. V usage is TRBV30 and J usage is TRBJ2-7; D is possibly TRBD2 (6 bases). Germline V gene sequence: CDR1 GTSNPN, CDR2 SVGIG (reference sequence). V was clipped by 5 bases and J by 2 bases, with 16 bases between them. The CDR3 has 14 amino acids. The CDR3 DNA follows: TGTGCCTGGGGCGGAGGGGCCCTTACCTACGAGCAGTACTTC. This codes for CAWGGGALTYEQYF.

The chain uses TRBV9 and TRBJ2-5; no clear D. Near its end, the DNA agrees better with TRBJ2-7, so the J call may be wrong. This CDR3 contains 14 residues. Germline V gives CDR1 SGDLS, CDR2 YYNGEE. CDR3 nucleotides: TGTGCCAGCAGCGTAGACACGCACTCCTACGAGCAGTACTTC. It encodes CASSVDTHSYEQYF.